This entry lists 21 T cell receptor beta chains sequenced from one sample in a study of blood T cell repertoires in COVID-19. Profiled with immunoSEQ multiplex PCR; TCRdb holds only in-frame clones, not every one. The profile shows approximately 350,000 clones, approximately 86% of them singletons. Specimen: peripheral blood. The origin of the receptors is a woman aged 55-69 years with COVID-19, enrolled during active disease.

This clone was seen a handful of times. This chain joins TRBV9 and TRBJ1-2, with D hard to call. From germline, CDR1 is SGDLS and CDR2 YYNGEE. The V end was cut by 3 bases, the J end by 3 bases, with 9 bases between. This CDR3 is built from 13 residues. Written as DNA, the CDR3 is TGTGCCAGCAGCGCTACTAGCTACTATGGCTACACCTTC. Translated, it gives CASSATSYYGYTF.

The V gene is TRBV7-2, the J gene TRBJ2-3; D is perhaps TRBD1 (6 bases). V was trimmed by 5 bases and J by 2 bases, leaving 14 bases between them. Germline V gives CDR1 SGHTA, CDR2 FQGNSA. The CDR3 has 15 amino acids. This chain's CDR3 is CASSLRTALTDTQYF. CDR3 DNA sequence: TGTGCCAGCAGCCTAAGGACAGCCCTCACAGATACGCAGTATTTT.

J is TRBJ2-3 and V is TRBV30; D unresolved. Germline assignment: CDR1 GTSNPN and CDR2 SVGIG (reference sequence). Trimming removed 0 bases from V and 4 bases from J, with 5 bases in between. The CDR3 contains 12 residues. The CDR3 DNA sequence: TGTGCCTGGAGTGTACTGGCAGATACGCAGTATTTT. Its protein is CAWSVLADTQYF.

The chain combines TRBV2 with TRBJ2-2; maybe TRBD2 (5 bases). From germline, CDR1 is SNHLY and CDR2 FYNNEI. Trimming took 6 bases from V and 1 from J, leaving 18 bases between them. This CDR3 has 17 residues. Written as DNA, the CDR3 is TGTGCCAGCAGCGAGCGCGGGCTGCCCCTGAACACCGGGGAGCTGTTTTTT. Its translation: CASSERGLPLNTGELFF. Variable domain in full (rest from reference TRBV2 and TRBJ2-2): EPEVTQTPSHQVTQMGQEVILRCVPISNHLYFYWYRQILGQKVEFLVSFYNNEISEKSEIFDDQFSVERPDGSNFTLKIRSTKLEDSAMYFCASSERGLPLNTGELFFGEGSRLTVL.

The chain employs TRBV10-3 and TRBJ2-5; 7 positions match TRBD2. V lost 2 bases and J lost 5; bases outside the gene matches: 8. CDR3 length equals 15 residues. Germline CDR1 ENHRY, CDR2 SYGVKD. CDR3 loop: CAISEAGTGGETQYF. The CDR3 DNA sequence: TGTGCCATCAGTGAGGCCGGGACGGGAGGCGAGACCCAGTACTTC.

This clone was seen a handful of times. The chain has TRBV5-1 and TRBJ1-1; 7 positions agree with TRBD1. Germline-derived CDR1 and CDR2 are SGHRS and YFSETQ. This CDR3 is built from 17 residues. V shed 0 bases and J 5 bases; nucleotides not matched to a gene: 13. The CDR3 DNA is TGCGCCAGCAGCTTGGCAGGGGGTCGCTCCGTAGTGACTGAAGCTTTCTTT. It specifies CASSLAGGRSVVTEAFF.

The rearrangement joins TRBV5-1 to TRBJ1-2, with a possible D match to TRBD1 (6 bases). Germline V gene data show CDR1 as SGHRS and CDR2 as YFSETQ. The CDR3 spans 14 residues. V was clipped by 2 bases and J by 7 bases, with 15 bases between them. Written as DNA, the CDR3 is TGCGCCAGCAGCTTTGACAACAGGGCAATTGGCTACACCTTC. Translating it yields CASSFDNRAIGYTF.

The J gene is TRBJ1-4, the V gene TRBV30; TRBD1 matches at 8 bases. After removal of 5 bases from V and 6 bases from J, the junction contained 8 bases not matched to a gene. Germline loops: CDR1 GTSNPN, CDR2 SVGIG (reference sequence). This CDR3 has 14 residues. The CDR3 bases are TGTGCCTGGGGAGGGACAGGTTACGATGAAAAACTGTTTTTT. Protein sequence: CAWGGTGYDEKLFF.

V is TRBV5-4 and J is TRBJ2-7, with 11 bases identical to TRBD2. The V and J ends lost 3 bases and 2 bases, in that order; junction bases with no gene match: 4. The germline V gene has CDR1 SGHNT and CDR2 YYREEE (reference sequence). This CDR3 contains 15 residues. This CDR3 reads CASSSVSGGAYEQYF. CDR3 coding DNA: TGTGCCAGCAGCTCAGTTAGCGGGGGGGCCTACGAGCAGTACTTC.

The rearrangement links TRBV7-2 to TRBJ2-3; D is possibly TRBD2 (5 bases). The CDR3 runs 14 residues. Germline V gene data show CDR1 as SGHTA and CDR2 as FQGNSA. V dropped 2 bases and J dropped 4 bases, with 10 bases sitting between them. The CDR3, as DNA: TGTGCCAGCAGCTTAAATTTCGGGGCAGATACGCAGTATTTT. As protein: CASSLNFGADTQYF.

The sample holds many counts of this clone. The chain's CDR3 is CASSQSGGATGELFF. The CDR3 nucleotides read TGCGCCAGCAGCCAATCTGGCGGGGCCACCGGGGAGCTGTTTTTT. The chain employs TRBV4-1 and TRBJ2-2; a weak D match, TRBD2 (6 bases). Between the trimmed V and J ends, which lost 2 bases and 4 bases, there was a span of 11 bases. Germline lookup yields CDR1 MGHRA and CDR2 YSYEKL. The CDR3 extends over 15 amino acids.

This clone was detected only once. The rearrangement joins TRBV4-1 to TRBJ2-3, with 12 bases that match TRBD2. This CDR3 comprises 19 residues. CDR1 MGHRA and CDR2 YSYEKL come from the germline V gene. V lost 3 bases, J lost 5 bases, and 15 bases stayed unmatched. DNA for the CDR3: TGCGCCAGCAGCCACCTAGCGGGGGGGCCGTTCAGTCGGAAAGATACGCAGTATTTT. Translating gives CASSHLAGGPFSRKDTQYF.

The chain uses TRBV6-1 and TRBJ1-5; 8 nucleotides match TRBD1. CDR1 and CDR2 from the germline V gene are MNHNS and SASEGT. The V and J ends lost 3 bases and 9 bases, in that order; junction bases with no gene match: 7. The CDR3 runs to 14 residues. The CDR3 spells CASSDLRGPRPQHF. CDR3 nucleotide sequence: TGTGCCAGCAGTGACCTCAGGGGGCCGAGGCCCCAGCATTTT.

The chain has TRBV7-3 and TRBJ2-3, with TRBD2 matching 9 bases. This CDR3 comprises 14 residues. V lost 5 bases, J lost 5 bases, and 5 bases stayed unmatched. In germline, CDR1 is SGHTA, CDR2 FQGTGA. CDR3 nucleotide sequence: TGTGCCAGCAGCCCGGGACTAGCCGGAGATACGCAGTATTTT. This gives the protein CASSPGLAGDTQYF.

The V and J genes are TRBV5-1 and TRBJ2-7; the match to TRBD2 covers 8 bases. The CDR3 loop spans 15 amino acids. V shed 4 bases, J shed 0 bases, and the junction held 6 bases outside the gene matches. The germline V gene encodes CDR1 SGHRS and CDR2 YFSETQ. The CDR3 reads CASSPAGDNSYEQYF. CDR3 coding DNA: TGCGCCAGCAGCCCAGCGGGGGACAACTCCTACGAGCAGTACTTC. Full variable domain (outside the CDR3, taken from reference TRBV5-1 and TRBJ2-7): KAGVTQTPRYLIKTRGQQVTLSCSPISGHRSVSWYQQTPGQGLQFLFEYFSETQRNKGNFPGRFSGRQFSNSRSEMNVSTLELGDSALYLCASSPAGDNSYEQYFGPGTRLTVT.

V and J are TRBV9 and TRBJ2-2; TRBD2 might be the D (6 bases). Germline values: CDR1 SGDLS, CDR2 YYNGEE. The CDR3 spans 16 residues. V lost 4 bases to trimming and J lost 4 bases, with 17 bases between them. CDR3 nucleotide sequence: TGTGCCAGCAGCCCCGGAGGGACGGCGATCACCGGGGAGCTGTTTTTT. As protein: CASSPGGTAITGELFF.

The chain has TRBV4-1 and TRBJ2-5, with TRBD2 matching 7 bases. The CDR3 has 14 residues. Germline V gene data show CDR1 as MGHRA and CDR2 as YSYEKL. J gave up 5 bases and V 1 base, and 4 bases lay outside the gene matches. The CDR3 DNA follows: TGCGCCAGCAGCCAAGGCATGGGGGGGGAGACCCAGTACTTC. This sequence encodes CASSQGMGGETQYF.

CDR3 bases: TGTGCCAGCAGTTCTCCCTGGACAGGGGACCCTCGGGCAGATACGCAGTATTTT. Protein: CASSSPWTGDPRADTQYF. The V and J genes are TRBV2 and TRBJ2-3; 9 positions agree with TRBD1. CDR1 SNHLY and CDR2 FYNNEI come from the germline V gene. The CDR3 extends over 18 amino acids. Trimming removed 5 bases from V and 4 bases from J; junction bases left unmatched: 16.

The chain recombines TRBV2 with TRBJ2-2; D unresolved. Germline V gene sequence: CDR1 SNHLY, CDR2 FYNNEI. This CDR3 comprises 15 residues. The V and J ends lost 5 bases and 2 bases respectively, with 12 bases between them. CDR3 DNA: TGTGCCAGCAGTTCCCGGTTCGCCAACACCGGGGAGCTGTTTTTT. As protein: CASSSRFANTGELFF.

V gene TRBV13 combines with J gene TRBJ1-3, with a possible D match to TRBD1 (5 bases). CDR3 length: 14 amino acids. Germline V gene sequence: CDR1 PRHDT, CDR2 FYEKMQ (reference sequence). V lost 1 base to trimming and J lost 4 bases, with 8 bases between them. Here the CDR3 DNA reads TGTGCCAGCAGCTTAGCAGGGATCGGAAACACCATATATTTT. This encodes CASSLAGIGNTIYF.

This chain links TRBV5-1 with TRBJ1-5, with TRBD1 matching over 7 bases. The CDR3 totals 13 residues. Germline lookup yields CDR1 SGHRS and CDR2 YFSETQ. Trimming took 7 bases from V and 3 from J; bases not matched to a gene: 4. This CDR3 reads CASPGQSNQPQHF. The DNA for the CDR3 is TGCGCCAGCCCGGGACAGTCCAATCAGCCCCAGCATTTT.